The present T cell receptor beta chain was sequenced within a study of yellow fever vaccine responses in identical twins. Via MiXCR, TCRdb re-called the RT-PCR reads, giving one row per CDR3 protein. The top ten clones hold 4.5% of a sample with fewer than 35,000 distinct CDR3 sequences, more than 50% of them seen once. Germline lookup yields CDR1 SQVTM and CDR2 ANQGSEA. Unmatched junction bases numbered 5, after V lost 4 bases and J lost 5 bases. This CDR3 spans 13 amino acids. The material sequenced was T cells from blood (PBMCs), unsorted or a sorted subset (not recorded which), taken before or after yellow fever vaccination (not recorded which). The chain recombines TRBV29-1 with TRBJ2-7; 10 bases agree with TRBD1. The TCR originated in a woman in her late teens or twenties who received the yellow fever vaccine. The CDR3 DNA sequence: TGCAGCGTTGGAGGGACAGGGGTTGACGAGCAGTACTTC. Translating gives CSVGGTGVDEQYF.